This T cell receptor beta chain was observed in a study of cytomegalovirus exposure and HLA in healthy donors. Study-wide results and caveats: Later analysis showed TCR association rates varying by HLA locus, highest for DRB1 and lowest for HLA-C. Indistinguishable V segments, including TRBV6-2 and TRBV6-3, were excluded. Using the classifier, cytomegalovirus status was reportedly diagnosed with high specificity and sensitivity.

A note on this clone: What it binds is unknown.

Donors sampled were nominally healthy, though unrecorded immune exposures were likely. Researchers ran the PCR with 60 Vbeta and 13 Jbeta primers. Assay used: immunoSEQ multiplex PCR; TCRdb lists only in-frame clones, some missing. The sample includes 150,000 to 200,000 clones, around 75% of them seen just once. The CDR3 loop spans 13 amino acids. CDR1 is GTSNPN, CDR2 SVGIG, per germline (reference sequence). Trimming removed 3 bases from V and 2 bases from J, with 5 bases in between. The J gene is TRBJ2-6, the V gene TRBV30, with a tentative D call TRBD2 (5 bases). Sequencing input: PBMCs. This TCR derives from a woman under 40 in good health and CMV-seronegative. The CDR3 loop reads CAWRLAGANVLTF. DNA of the CDR3: TGTGCCTGGAGACTAGCTGGGGCCAACGTCCTGACTTTC.